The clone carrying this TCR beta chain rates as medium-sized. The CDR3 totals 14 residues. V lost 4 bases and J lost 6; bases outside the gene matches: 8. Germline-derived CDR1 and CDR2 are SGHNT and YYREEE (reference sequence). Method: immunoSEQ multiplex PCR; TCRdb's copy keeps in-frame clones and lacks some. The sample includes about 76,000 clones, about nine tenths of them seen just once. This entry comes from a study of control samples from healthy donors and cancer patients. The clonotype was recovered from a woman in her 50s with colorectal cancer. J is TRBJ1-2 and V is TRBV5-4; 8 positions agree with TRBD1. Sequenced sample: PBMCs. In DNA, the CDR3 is TGTGCCAGCAGCAAGATACAGGGGGTGGATGGCTACACCTTC. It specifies CASSKIQGVDGYTF.